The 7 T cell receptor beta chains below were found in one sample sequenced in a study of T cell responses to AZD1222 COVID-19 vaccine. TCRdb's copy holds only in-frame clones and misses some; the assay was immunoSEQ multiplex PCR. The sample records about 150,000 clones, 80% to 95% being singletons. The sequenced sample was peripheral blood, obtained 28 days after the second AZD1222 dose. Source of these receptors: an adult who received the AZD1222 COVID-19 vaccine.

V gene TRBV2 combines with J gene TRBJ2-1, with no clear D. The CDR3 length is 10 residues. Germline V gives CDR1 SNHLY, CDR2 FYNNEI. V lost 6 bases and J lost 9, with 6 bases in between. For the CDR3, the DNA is TGTGCCAGCAGGGGTTCTGAGCAGTTCTTC. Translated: CASRGSEQFF. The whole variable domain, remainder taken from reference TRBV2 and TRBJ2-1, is EPEVTQTPSHQVTQMGQEVILRCVPISNHLYFYWYRQILGQKVEFLVSFYNNEISEKSEIFDDQFSVERPDGSNFTLKIRSTKLEDSAMYFCASRGSEQFFGPGTRLTVL.

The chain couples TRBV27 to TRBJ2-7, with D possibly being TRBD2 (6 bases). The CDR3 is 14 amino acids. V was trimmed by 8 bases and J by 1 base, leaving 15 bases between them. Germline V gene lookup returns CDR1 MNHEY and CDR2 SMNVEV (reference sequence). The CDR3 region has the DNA TGTGCCAGCGCAACCTGGGACTTATCCTACGAGCAGTACTTC. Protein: CASATWDLSYEQYF.

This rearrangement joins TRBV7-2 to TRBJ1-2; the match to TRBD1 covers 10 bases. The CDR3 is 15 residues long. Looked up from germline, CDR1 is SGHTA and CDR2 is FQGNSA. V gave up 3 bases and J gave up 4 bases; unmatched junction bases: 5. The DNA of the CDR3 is TGTGCCAGCAGCTTTCAGACAGGGGGCGGCTATGGCTACACCTTC. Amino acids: CASSFQTGGGYGYTF.

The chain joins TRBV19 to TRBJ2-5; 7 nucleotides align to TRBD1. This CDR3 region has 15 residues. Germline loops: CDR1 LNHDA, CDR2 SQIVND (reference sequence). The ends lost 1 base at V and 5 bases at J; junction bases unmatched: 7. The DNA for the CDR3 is TGTGCCAGTAGTATAGCAAGACAGGGAGTCGAGACCCAGTACTTC. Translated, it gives CASSIARQGVETQYF.

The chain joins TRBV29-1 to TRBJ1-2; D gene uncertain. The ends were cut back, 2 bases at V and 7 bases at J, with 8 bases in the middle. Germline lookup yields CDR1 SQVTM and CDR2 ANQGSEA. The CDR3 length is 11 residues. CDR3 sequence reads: CSVERRGGYTF. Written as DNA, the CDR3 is TGCAGCGTTGAAAGGCGGGGTGGCTACACCTTC.

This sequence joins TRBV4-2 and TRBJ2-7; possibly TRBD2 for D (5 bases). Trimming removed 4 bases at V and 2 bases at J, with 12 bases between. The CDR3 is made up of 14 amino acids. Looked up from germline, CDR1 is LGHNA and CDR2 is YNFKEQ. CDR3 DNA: TGTGCCAGCAGCCCTAGGAGCGGTCCCTACGAGCAGTACTTC. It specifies CASSPRSGPYEQYF.

CDR3 in DNA: TGTGCCAGCAGTTACTCGGGACAGAGTTCGAACTATGGCTACACCTTC. Its protein is CASSYSGQSSNYGYTF. The chain employs TRBV6-5 and TRBJ1-2, with 7 nucleotides matching TRBD1. This CDR3 is 16 amino acids long. CDR1 is MNHEY, CDR2 SVGAGI, per germline. Losses at the gene ends were 0 bases for V and 2 bases for J; bases not matched to a gene: 6.